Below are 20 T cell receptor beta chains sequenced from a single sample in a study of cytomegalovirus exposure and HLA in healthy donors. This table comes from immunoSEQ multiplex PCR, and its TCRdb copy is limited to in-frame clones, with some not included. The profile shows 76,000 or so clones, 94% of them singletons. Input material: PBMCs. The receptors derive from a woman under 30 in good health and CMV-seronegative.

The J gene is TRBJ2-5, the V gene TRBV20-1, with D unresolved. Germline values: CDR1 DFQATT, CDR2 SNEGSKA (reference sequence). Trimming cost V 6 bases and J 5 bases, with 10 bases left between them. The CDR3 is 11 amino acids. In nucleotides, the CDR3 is TGCAGTGCCGTCCAGAAGGAGACCCAGTACTTC. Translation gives CSAVQKETQYF.

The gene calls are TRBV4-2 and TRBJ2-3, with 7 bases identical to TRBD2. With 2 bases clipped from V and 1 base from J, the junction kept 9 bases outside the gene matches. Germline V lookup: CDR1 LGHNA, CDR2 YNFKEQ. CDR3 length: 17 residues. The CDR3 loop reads CASSQLGAGHGTDTQYF. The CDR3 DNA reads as TGTGCCAGCAGCCAACTCGGAGCGGGGCATGGCACAGATACGCAGTATTTT.

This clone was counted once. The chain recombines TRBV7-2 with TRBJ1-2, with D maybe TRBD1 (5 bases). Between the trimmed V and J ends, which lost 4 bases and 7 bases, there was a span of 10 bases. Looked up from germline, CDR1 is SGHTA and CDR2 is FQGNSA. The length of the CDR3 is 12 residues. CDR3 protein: CASSSNRIGYTF. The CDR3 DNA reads TGTGCCAGCAGCTCAAACAGGATTGGCTACACCTTC.

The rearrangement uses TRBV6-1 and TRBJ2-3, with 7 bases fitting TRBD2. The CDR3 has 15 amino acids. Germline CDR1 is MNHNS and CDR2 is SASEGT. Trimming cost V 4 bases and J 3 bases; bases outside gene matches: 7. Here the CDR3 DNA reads TGTGCCAGCAGTGGGGCGGGAGAGGTGACAGATACGCAGTATTTT. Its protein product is CASSGAGEVTDTQYF.

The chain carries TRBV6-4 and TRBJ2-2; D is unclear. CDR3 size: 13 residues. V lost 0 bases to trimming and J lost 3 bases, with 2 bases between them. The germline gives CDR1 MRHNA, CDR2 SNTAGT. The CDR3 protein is CASSDSDTGELFF. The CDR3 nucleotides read TGTGCCAGCAGTGACTCCGACACCGGGGAGCTGTTTTTT.

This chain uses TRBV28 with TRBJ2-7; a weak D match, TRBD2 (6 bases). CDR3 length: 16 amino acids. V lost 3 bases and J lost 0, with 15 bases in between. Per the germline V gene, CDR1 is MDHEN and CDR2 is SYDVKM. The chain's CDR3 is CASSFGTGVFSYEQYF. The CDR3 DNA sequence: TGTGCCAGCAGTTTTGGTACGGGAGTGTTCTCCTACGAGCAGTACTTC.

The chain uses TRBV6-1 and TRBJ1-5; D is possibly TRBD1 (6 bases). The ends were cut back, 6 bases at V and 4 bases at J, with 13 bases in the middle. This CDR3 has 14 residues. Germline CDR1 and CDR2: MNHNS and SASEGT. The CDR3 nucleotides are TGTGCCAGCAGCCGAGGCCAGGGGAATCAGCCCCAGCATTTT. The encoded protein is CASSRGQGNQPQHF.

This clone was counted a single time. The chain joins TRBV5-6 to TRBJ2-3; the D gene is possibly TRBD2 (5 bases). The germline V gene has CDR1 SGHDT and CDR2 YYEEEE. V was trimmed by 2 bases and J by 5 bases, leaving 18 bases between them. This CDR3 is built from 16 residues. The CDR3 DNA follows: TGTGCCAGCAGCTTTGCCGTGAACCCAGAGGGAGATACGCAGTATTTT. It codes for CASSFAVNPEGDTQYF.

The CDR3 here is CASSSLGYEQYF. The CDR3 DNA sequence: TGTGCCAGCAGCTCCCTAGGCTACGAGCAGTACTTC. J is TRBJ2-7 and V is TRBV7-2; D not certain. The V and J ends lost 4 bases and 3 bases respectively, with 7 bases between them. CDR1 and CDR2 (germline): SGHTA, FQGNSA. The CDR3 loop spans 12 amino acids. The whole variable domain, remainder taken from reference TRBV7-2 and TRBJ2-7, is GAGVSQSPSNKVTEKGKDVELRCDPISGHTALYWYRQSLGQGLEFLIYFQGNSAPDKSGLPSDRFSAERTGGSVSTLTIQRTQQEDSAVYLCASSSLGYEQYFGPGTRLTVT.

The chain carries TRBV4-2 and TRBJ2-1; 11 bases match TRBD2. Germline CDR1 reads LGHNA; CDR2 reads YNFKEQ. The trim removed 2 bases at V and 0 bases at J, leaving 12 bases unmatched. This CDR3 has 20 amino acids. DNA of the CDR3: TGTGCCAGCAGCCAAACTAGCGGGAGTATTGGGATCAGCTCCTACAATGAGCAGTTCTTC. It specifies CASSQTSGSIGISSYNEQFF.

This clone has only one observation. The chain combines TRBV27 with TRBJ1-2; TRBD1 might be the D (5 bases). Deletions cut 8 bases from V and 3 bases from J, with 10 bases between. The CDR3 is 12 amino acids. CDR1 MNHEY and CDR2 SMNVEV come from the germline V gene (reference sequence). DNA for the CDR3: TGTGCCAGCTTTCCGGGGGACTATGGCTACACCTTC. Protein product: CASFPGDYGYTF.

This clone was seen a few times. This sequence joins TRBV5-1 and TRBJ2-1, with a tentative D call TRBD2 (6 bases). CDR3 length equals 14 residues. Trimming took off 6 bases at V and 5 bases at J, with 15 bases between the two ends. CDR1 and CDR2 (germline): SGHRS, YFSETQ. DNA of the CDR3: TGCGCCAGCAATGATGGTTTAGCGGACAATGAGCAGTTCTTC. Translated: CASNDGLADNEQFF.

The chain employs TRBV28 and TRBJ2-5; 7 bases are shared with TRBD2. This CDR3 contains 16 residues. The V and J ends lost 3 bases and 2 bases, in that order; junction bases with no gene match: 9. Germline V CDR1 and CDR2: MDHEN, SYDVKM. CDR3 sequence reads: CASSFRRAGVQETQYF. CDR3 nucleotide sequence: TGTGCCAGCAGTTTCCGGCGGGCGGGGGTACAAGAGACCCAGTACTTC.

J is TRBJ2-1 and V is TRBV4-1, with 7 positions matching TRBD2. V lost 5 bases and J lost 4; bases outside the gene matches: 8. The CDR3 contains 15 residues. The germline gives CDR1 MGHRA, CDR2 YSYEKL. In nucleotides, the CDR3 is TGCGCCAGCAGCGCCGGGACTACCTTATACAATGAGCAGTTCTTC. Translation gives CASSAGTTLYNEQFF.

CDR3 in amino acids: CASSRDRVTREQYF. The CDR3 DNA sequence: TGTGCCAGCAGCCGGGACAGAGTAACTAGGGAGCAGTACTTC. The chain employs TRBV6-1 and TRBJ2-7, with 7 bases identical to TRBD1. Germline V CDR1 and CDR2: MNHNS, SASEGT. The CDR3 runs to 14 residues. With 6 bases clipped from V and 7 bases from J, the junction kept 12 bases outside the gene matches.

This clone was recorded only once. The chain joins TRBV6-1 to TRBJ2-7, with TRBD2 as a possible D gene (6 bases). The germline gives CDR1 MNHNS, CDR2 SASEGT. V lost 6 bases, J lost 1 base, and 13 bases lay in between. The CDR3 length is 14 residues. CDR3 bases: TGTGCCAGCAGAGATCGGGGGAGGTCCTACGAGCAGTACTTC. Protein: CASRDRGRSYEQYF.

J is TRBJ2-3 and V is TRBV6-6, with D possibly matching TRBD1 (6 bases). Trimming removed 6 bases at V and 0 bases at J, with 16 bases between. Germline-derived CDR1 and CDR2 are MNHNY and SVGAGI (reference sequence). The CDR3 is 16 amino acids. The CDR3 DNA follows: TGTGCCAGCAGACAATGGCAGGGGCGTAGCACAGATACGCAGTATTTT. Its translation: CASRQWQGRSTDTQYF.

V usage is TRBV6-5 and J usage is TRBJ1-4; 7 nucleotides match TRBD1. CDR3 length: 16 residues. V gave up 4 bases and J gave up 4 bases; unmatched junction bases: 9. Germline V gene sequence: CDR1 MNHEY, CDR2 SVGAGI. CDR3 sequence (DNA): TGTGCCAGCAGTTGGGACAGCAACCACGATAATGAAAAACTGTTTTTT. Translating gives CASSWDSNHDNEKLFF.

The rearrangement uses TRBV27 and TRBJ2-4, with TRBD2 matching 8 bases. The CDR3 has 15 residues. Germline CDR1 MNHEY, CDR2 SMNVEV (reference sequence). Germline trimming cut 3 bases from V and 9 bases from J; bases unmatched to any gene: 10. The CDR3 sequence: CASSFSTSAFGIQYF. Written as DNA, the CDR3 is TGTGCCAGCAGTTTTTCGACTAGCGCGTTTGGCATTCAGTACTTC.

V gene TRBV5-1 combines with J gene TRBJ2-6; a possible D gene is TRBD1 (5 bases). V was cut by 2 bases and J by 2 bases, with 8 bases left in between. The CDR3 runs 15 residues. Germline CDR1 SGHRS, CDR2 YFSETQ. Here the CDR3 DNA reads TGCGCCAGCAGCTTAGGGGTCCCTGGGGCCAACGTCCTGACTTTC. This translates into CASSLGVPGANVLTF.